Listed below are T cell receptor beta chains from one sample, sequenced in a study of blood T cells in healthy people across ages. MiXCR, run by TCRdb on the 5' RACE reads, gives a single entry per CDR3 protein. Seen here are over 1,500,000 distinct CDR3 sequences, roughly 49% observed once, and the top ten hold 2.1%. The material sequenced was blood. The origin of the receptors is a woman in her 40s in good health. Both conserved end residues are part of each CDR3. Fields, in order: CDR3 protein, CDR3 DNA, J gene, V gene, D gene, clone size. A D gene is named only where the DNA matches it firmly. Clone size is shown for a subset of rows, as once, few, many or a class of expanded clone.

CDR3aa: CASSQSETDPWEQYF
CDR3nt: TGTGCCAGCAGCCAATCGGAGACAGACCCTTGGGAGCAGTACTTC
j_gene: TRBJ2-7
v_gene: TRBV4-2
d_gene: -
abundance: -

CDR3aa: CASRGTWGEQYF
CDR3nt: TGTGCCAGCAGGGGAACATGGGGTGAGCAGTACTTC
j_gene: TRBJ2-7
v_gene: TRBV12-3/TRBV12-4
d_gene: -
abundance: -

CDR3aa: CASSVDPGQLPYGYTF
CDR3nt: TGTGCCAGCAGCGTAGACCCGGGACAGCTTCCTTATGGCTACACCTTC
j_gene: TRBJ1-2
v_gene: TRBV9
d_gene: TRBD1
abundance: few

CDR3aa: CASSYSGRGQYEQYF
CDR3nt: TGTGCCAGCAGTTACTCGGGCAGGGGGCAATACGAGCAGTACTTC
j_gene: TRBJ2-7
v_gene: TRBV6-2/TRBV6-3
d_gene: TRBD1
abundance: few

CDR3aa: CSASFRGRETQFF
CDR3nt: TGCAGTGCTAGCTTTCGGGGGAGGGAGACCCAGTTCTTC
j_gene: TRBJ2-1
v_gene: TRBV20-1
d_gene: TRBD2
abundance: -

CDR3aa: CSGGQANEQFF
CDR3nt: TGCAGCGGCGGACAGGCAAATGAGCAGTTCTTC
j_gene: TRBJ2-1
v_gene: TRBV29-1
d_gene: TRBD1
abundance: few

CDR3aa: CASPPKEGRGYGDTQYF
CDR3nt: TGTGCCAGTCCCCCAAAGGAGGGCAGGGGGTATGGAGATACGCAGTATTTT
j_gene: TRBJ2-3
v_gene: TRBV7-2
d_gene: -
abundance: few

CDR3aa: CSARAPGGGRANYGYTF
CDR3nt: TGCAGTGCTAGAGCCCCCGGTGGGGGAAGGGCTAACTATGGCTACACCTTC
j_gene: TRBJ1-2
v_gene: TRBV20-1
d_gene: -
abundance: -

CDR3aa: CASSSSPNLLTDTQYF
CDR3nt: TGTGCCAGCAGCTCATCACCGAACCTTCTCACAGATACGCAGTATTTT
j_gene: TRBJ2-3
v_gene: TRBV13
d_gene: -
abundance: -

CDR3aa: CASSLIPRYSGANVLTF
CDR3nt: TGTGCCAGCAGCTTAATACCCCGCTACTCTGGGGCCAACGTCCTGACTTTC
j_gene: TRBJ2-6
v_gene: TRBV7-2
d_gene: -
abundance: -

CDR3aa: CSARDSAGSKETQYF
CDR3nt: TGCAGTGCTAGAGATTCGGCGGGGTCTAAAGAGACCCAGTACTTC
j_gene: TRBJ2-5
v_gene: TRBV20-1
d_gene: -
abundance: -

CDR3aa: CASSLAPGGANVLTF
CDR3nt: TGTGCCAGCAGCTTAGCCCCAGGCGGGGCCAACGTCCTGACTTTC
j_gene: TRBJ2-6
v_gene: TRBV27
d_gene: -
abundance: many

CDR3aa: CASGRSIEGYGYTF
CDR3nt: TGTGCCAGCGGGCGCTCTATTGAGGGCTATGGCTACACCTTC
j_gene: TRBJ1-2
v_gene: TRBV12-3/TRBV12-4
d_gene: -
abundance: -

CDR3aa: CASSSIQGGYDQPQHF
CDR3nt: TGTGCCAGCAGTTCAATTCAGGGGGGATACGATCAGCCCCAGCATTTT
j_gene: TRBJ1-5
v_gene: TRBV27
d_gene: TRBD1
abundance: -

CDR3aa: CATSDLRGQGANEQFF
CDR3nt: TGTGCCACCAGTGATCTGAGGGGACAGGGGGCGAATGAGCAGTTCTTC
j_gene: TRBJ2-1
v_gene: TRBV24-1
d_gene: TRBD1
abundance: few

CDR3aa: CASRHPDRDYGYTF
CDR3nt: TGTGCCAGCAGACATCCTGACAGGGACTATGGCTACACCTTC
j_gene: TRBJ1-2
v_gene: TRBV7-9
d_gene: TRBD1
abundance: -

CDR3aa: CASSLDLTVSPLHF
CDR3nt: TGTGCCAGCAGCTTAGATCTAACAGTATCACCCCTCCACTTT
j_gene: TRBJ1-6
v_gene: TRBV11-2
d_gene: -
abundance: -

CDR3aa: CASSFLEGRGTDTQYF
CDR3nt: TGTGCCAGCAGCTTTCTTGAGGGGCGAGGCACAGATACGCAGTATTTT
j_gene: TRBJ2-3
v_gene: TRBV9
d_gene: -
abundance: few

CDR3aa: CASSQLTGGIDEKLFF
CDR3nt: TGTGCCAGCAGCCAACTAACAGGGGGCATCGATGAAAAACTGTTTTTT
j_gene: TRBJ1-4
v_gene: TRBV14
d_gene: TRBD1
abundance: -

CDR3aa: CSVEGTNYGYTF
CDR3nt: TGCAGCGTTGAAGGGACTAACTATGGCTACACCTTC
j_gene: TRBJ1-2
v_gene: TRBV29-1
d_gene: -
abundance: few

CDR3aa: CSARDGRDGKETQYF
CDR3nt: TGCAGTGCTAGAGACGGCCGGGACGGAAAAGAGACCCAGTACTTC
j_gene: TRBJ2-5
v_gene: TRBV20-1
d_gene: -
abundance: -

CDR3aa: CASSPGGGLMMRAQYF
CDR3nt: TGTGCCAGCAGCCCAGGCGGGGGACTGATGATGAGGGCCCAGTACTTC
j_gene: TRBJ2-7
v_gene: TRBV7-9
d_gene: TRBD2
abundance: -

CDR3aa: CASRLMRANNEQFF
CDR3nt: TGTGCCAGCAGGTTGATGAGGGCAAACAATGAGCAGTTCTTC
j_gene: TRBJ2-1
v_gene: TRBV28
d_gene: -
abundance: few

CDR3aa: CSANDHRGMNTEAFF
CDR3nt: TGCAGTGCCAACGATCACAGGGGCATGAACACTGAAGCTTTCTTT
j_gene: TRBJ1-1
v_gene: TRBV20-1
d_gene: TRBD1
abundance: -

CDR3aa: CASSVGLAGGTNEQFF
CDR3nt: TGTGCCAGCAGCGTGGGACTAGCGGGGGGAACCAATGAGCAGTTCTTC
j_gene: TRBJ2-1
v_gene: TRBV9
d_gene: TRBD2
abundance: few

CDR3aa: CASSQVDRGEQFF
CDR3nt: TGCGCCAGCAGCCAAGTTGACAGAGGCGAGCAGTTCTTC
j_gene: TRBJ2-1
v_gene: TRBV4-3
d_gene: -
abundance: -

CDR3aa: CASSLGTLNIQYF
CDR3nt: TGTGCCAGCAGTTTGGGGACCTTAAACATTCAGTACTTC
j_gene: TRBJ2-4
v_gene: TRBV28
d_gene: -
abundance: -

CDR3aa: CASSGSGTYEQFF
CDR3nt: TGTGCCAGCAGTGGATCGGGGACCTATGAGCAGTTCTTC
j_gene: TRBJ2-1
v_gene: TRBV6-1
d_gene: -
abundance: few

CDR3aa: CSASPGGGGPYEQFF
CDR3nt: TGCAGTGCTAGCCCTGGGGGCGGGGGGCCGTATGAGCAGTTCTTC
j_gene: TRBJ2-1
v_gene: TRBV20-1
d_gene: TRBD2
abundance: -

CDR3aa: CASSPLGDSTDTQYF
CDR3nt: TGTGCCAGCAGCCCCCTAGGGGATAGCACAGATACGCAGTATTTT
j_gene: TRBJ2-3
v_gene: TRBV27
d_gene: -
abundance: -

CDR3aa: CASSEWSGNGYTF
CDR3nt: TGTGCCAGCAGTGAATGGTCGGGAAATGGCTACACCTTC
j_gene: TRBJ1-2
v_gene: TRBV25-1
d_gene: -
abundance: few

CDR3aa: CASSAPSWVTYEQYF
CDR3nt: TGTGCCAGCAGCGCCCCTAGTTGGGTAACCTATGAGCAGTACTTC
j_gene: TRBJ2-4
v_gene: TRBV21-1
d_gene: -
abundance: -

CDR3aa: CASSSLANSYEQYF
CDR3nt: TGTGCCAGCAGTTCACTAGCGAATTCCTACGAGCAGTACTTC
j_gene: TRBJ2-7
v_gene: TRBV6-2/TRBV6-3
d_gene: TRBD2
abundance: -

CDR3aa: CASSLGEGPHDTDTQYF
CDR3nt: TGTGCCAGCAGCTTAGGGGAGGGGCCTCATGACACAGATACGCAGTATTTT
j_gene: TRBJ2-3
v_gene: TRBV11-3
d_gene: TRBD2
abundance: once

CDR3aa: CASSPIVSNQPQHF
CDR3nt: TGTGCCAGCAGCCCGATCGTTTCTAATCAGCCCCAGCATTTT
j_gene: TRBJ1-5
v_gene: TRBV3-1
d_gene: -
abundance: -

CDR3aa: CSARELRGVGTDTQYF
CDR3nt: TGCAGTGCTAGAGAACTACGGGGGGTCGGCACAGATACGCAGTATTTT
j_gene: TRBJ2-3
v_gene: TRBV20-1
d_gene: TRBD2
abundance: -

CDR3aa: CASSFSIQGKFEETQYF
CDR3nt: TGTGCCAGCAGTTTCTCGATACAGGGGAAGTTTGAAGAGACCCAGTACTTC
j_gene: TRBJ2-5
v_gene: TRBV6-2/TRBV6-3
d_gene: TRBD1
abundance: -

CDR3aa: CASSLPEAGGRETQYF
CDR3nt: TGTGCCAGCAGCCTTCCCGAGGCCGGTGGGCGGGAGACCCAGTACTTC
j_gene: TRBJ2-5
v_gene: TRBV7-2
d_gene: -
abundance: -

CDR3aa: CASSKSPRVTDDASPLHF
CDR3nt: TGTGCCAGCAGTAAAAGCCCCAGGGTAACGGATGATGCTTCACCCCTCCACTTT
j_gene: TRBJ1-6
v_gene: TRBV12-3/TRBV12-4
d_gene: -
abundance: -

CDR3aa: CASSEGDRWDEKLFF
CDR3nt: TGTGCCAGCAGTGAAGGGGACAGATGGGATGAAAAACTGTTTTTT
j_gene: TRBJ1-4
v_gene: TRBV25-1
d_gene: TRBD1
abundance: -

CDR3aa: CASSTGTGGKLFF
CDR3nt: TGTGCCAGCAGCACCGGGACAGGTGGGAAACTGTTTTTT
j_gene: TRBJ1-4
v_gene: TRBV6-5
d_gene: TRBD1
abundance: few

CDR3aa: CASSVLGWTSGGSTDTQYF
CDR3nt: TGTGCCAGCAGCGTACTTGGTTGGACTAGCGGGGGGAGCACAGATACGCAGTATTTT
j_gene: TRBJ2-3
v_gene: TRBV9
d_gene: TRBD2
abundance: -

CDR3aa: CASSLPSVYEQYF
CDR3nt: TGTGCCAGCAGCTTACCTAGCGTCTACGAGCAGTACTTC
j_gene: TRBJ2-7
v_gene: TRBV7-2
d_gene: -
abundance: -

CDR3aa: CASTTRPGQETQYF
CDR3nt: TGTGCCAGCACCACGAGACCGGGTCAAGAGACCCAGTACTTC
j_gene: TRBJ2-5
v_gene: TRBV27
d_gene: -
abundance: few

CDR3aa: CSARGGGRYNSPLHF
CDR3nt: TGCAGTGCTAGAGGCGGCGGCAGATATAATTCACCCCTCCACTTT
j_gene: TRBJ1-6
v_gene: TRBV20-1
d_gene: -
abundance: -